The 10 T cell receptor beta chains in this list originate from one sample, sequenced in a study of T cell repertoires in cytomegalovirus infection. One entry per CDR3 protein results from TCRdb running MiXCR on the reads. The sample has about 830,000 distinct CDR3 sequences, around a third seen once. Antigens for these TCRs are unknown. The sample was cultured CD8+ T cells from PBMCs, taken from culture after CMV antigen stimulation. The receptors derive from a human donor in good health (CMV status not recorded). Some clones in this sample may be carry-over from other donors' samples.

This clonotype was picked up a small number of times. As DNA, the CDR3 is TGTGCCAGCAGTTCCGGGAGGTACGAGCAGTACGTC. Its protein is CASSSGRYEQYV. V is TRBV12-3 or TRBV12-4 and J is TRBJ2-7; 7 nucleotides line up with TRBD2. V was clipped by 4 bases and J by 4 bases; unmatched bases: 1. The CDR3 runs to 12 residues.

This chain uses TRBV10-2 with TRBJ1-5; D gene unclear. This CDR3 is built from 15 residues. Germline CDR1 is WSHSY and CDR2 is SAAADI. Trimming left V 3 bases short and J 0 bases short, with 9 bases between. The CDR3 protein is CASSDTYYSNQPQHF. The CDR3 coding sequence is TGCGCCAGCAGTGACACCTACTATAGCAATCAGCCCCAGCATTTT.

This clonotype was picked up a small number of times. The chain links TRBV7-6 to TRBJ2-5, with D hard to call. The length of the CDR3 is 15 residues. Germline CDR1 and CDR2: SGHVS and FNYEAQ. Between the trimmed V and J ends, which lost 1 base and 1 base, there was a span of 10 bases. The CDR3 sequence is CASSLVSDRQETQYF. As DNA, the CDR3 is TGTGCCAGCAGCTTAGTTAGTGACCGCCAAGAGACCCAGTACTTC.

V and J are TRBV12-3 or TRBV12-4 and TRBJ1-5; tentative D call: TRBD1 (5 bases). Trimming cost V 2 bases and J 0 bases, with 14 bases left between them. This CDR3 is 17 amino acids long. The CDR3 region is CASSLIWQGVSNQPQHF. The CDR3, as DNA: TGTGCCAGCAGTTTAATCTGGCAGGGCGTTAGCAATCAGCCCCAGCATTTT.

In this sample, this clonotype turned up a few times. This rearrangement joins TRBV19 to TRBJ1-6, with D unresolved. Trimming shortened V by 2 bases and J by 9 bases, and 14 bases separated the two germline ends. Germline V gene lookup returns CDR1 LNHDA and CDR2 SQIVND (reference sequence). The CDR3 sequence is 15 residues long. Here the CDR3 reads CASSINEGRGSPLHF. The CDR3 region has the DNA TGTGCCAGTAGTATAAACGAAGGCCGGGGTTCACCCCTCCACTTT.

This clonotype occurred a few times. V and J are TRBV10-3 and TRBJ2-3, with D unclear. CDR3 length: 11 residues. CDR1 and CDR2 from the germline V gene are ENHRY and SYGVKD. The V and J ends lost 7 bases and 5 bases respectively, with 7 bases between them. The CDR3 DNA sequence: TGTGCCATCACCTCTAGAGATACGCAGTATTTT. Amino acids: CAITSRDTQYF.

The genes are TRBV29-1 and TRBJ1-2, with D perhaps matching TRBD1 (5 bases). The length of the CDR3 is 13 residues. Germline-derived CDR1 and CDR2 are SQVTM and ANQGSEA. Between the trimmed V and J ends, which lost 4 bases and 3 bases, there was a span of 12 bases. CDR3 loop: CSVVPGDHYGYTF. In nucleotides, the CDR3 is TGCAGCGTTGTTCCTGGGGACCACTATGGCTACACCTTC.

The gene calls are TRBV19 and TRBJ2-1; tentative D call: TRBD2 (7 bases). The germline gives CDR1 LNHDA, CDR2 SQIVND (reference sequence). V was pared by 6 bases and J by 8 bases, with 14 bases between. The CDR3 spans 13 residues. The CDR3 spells CASRLGGPDEQFF. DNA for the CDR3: TGTGCCAGTAGACTGGGGGGGCCTGATGAGCAGTTCTTC.

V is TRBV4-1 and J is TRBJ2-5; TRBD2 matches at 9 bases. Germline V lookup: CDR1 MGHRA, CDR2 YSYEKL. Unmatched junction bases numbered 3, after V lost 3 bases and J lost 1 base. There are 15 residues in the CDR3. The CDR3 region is CASSHSGGFQETQYF. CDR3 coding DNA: TGCGCCAGCAGCCACAGCGGGGGGTTCCAAGAGACCCAGTACTTC.

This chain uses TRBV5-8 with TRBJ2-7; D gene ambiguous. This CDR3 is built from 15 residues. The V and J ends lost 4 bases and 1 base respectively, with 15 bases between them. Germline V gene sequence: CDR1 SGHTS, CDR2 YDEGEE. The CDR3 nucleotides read TGTGCCAGCAGCATTGAAGACGGTCCGTCCTACGAGCAGTACTTC. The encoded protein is CASSIEDGPSYEQYF.